This TCR beta chain comes out of a study of beta chain features in type 1 diabetes. Study results and limitations: Equally in patients and controls, shorter templates might have been favored by PCR. Across all four CD4+ subsets, people with type 1 diabetes showed modestly shorter TCRB CDR3s.

The CDR3 sequence is 14 residues long. The germline CDR1 and CDR2 sequences are MGHRA and YSYEKL. V lost 0 bases to trimming and J lost 9 bases; unmatched junction nucleotides: 4. As every portion of the isolated RNA was reverse transcribed, the sequencing read expressed TCRB transcripts. The repertoire was sequenced with immunoSEQ multiplex PCR; TCRdb's copy has only in-frame clones and lacks some. In the table there are 600,000 or so clones, over 12% of which are singletons. This clone has just a few counts. What it recognizes is unknown. Material: naive CD4+ T cells from blood. This clonotype was obtained from a man aged 18-30 years with type 1 diabetes. The rearrangement links TRBV4-1 to TRBJ2-1; 8 nucleotides align to TRBD2. CDR3 sequence: CASSQERAGGEQFF. In DNA form, the CDR3 reads TGCGCCAGCAGCCAAGAAAGGGCGGGAGGTGAGCAGTTCTTC.